The rows below give T cell receptor beta chains drawn from one sample of a study of shared clonotypes between healthy human individuals. Some clones are missing from TCRdb's copy, which holds only in-frame ones; the method was immunoSEQ multiplex PCR. The sample lists roughly 1 million clones; around 75% were seen once. Sequencing was performed on memory CD4+ T cells sorted from blood. These receptors were obtained from a man aged 18 to 29 in good health. Each CDR3 is given without its conserved first and last residue.

v_gene	j_gene	CDR3aa
TRBV7-9	TRBJ1-1	ASSGPPMNTEAF
TRBV30	TRBJ2-3	AYLAGGTDTQY
TRBV7-3	TRBJ2-7	ASSLGAGPSYEQY
TRBV5-8	TRBJ2-4	ASSRLIQY
TRBV5-1	TRBJ1-2	ASSSNGDIGYGYT
TRBV19	TRBJ2-7	ASSGQGAKGMEQY
TRBV5-1	TRBJ1-4	ASSYWTGSTNEKLF
TRBV7-9	TRBJ2-1	ASSLAFEGPEQF
TRBV5-1	TRBJ1-6	ASRPDRLNSPLH
TRBV30	TRBJ1-5	AWSVTGGNQPQH
TRBV30	TRBJ1-5	AWTGGVGQPQH
TRBV23-1	TRBJ2-7	ASSQRDYYEQY
TRBV25-1	TRBJ1-2	ASSSLENGYT
TRBV25-1	TRBJ1-2	ASSDEGYGYT
TRBV28	TRBJ2-3	ASSFGTSGGDTQY
TRBV6-5	TRBJ1-6	ASRYYGGGQNSPLH
TRBV7-2	TRBJ1-5	ASSPGLPVSNQPQH
TRBV7-2	TRBJ2-5	ASSLGGKRTGDQY
TRBV6-1	TRBJ2-7	ASSDDGRYYEQY
TRBV29-1	TRBJ1-1	SATGVQTEAF
TRBV10-3	TRBJ2-1	AIRPGLAGNNEQF
TRBV6-1	TRBJ1-3	ASSERDSGNTIY
TRBV11-3	TRBJ2-7	ASSLGGGRADYEQY
TRBV9	TRBJ2-7	ASSVGVSVGEQY
TRBV6-1	TRBJ2-1	ASSGQGTGEQF
TRBV7-2	TRBJ2-1	ASSLEALAGGYEQF